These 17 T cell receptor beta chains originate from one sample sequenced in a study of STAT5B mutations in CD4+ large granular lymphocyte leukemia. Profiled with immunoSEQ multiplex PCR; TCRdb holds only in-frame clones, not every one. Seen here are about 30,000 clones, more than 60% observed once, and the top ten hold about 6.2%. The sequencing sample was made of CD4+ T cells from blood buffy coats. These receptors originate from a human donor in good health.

The CDR3 nucleotides read TGTGCCAGTAGTATAGAGGTCAGCCTTGGAACCGGGGAGCTGTTTTTT. Protein sequence: CASSIEVSLGTGELFF. V is TRBV19 and J is TRBJ2-2; D call uncertain. CDR1 is LNHDA, CDR2 SQIVND, per germline (reference sequence). With 0 bases removed from V and 5 bases from J, the gap between germline ends came to 13 bases. CDR3 length equals 16 residues.

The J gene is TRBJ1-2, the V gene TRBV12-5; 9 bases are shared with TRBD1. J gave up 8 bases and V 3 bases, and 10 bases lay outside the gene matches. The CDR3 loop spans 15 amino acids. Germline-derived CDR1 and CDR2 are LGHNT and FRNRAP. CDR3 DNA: TGTGCTAGTGGTTTAGGGACAGGGACGATGAAGGGCTACACCTTC. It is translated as CASGLGTGTMKGYTF.

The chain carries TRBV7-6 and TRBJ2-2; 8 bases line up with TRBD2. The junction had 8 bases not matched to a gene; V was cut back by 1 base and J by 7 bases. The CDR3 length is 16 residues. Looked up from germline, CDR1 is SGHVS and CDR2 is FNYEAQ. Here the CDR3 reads CASSLEPGGPDGELFF. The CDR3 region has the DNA TGTGCCAGCAGCTTAGAACCGGGGGGGCCGGACGGGGAGCTGTTTTTT.

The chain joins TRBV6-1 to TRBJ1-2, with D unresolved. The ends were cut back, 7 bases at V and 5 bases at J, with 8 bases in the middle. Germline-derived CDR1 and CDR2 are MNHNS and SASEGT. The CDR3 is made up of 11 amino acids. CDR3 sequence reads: CASTLTYGYTF. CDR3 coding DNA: TGTGCCAGCACCCTGACTTATGGCTACACCTTC.

The CDR3 loop reads CASSPPTRGNYGYTF. The CDR3 region has the DNA TGTGCCAGCAGTCCCCCGACCCGGGGCAACTATGGCTACACCTTC. The chain recombines TRBV28 with TRBJ1-2; D is possibly TRBD1 (5 bases). The CDR3 spans 15 residues. The V and J ends lost 5 bases and 2 bases respectively, with 15 bases between them. Germline values: CDR1 MDHEN, CDR2 SYDVKM.

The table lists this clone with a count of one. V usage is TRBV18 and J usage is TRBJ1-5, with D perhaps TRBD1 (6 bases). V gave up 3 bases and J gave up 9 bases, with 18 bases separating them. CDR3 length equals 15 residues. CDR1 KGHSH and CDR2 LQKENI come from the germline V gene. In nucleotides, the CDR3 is TGTGCCAGCTCACCTATGGGTGGGGACAACCCGCCCCAGCATTTT. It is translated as CASSPMGGDNPPQHF.

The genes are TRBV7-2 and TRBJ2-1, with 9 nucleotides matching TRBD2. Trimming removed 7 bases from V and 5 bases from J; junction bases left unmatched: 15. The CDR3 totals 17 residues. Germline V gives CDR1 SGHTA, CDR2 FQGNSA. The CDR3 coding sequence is TGTGCCAGCACCCCTAGAGGAGGGCGGGGGGGAAACAATGAGCAGTTCTTC. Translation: CASTPRGGRGGNNEQFF.

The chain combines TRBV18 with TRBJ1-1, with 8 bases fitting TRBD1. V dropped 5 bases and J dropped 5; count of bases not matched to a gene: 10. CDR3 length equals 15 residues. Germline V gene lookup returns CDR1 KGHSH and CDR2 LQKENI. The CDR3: CASSGQGARRTEAFF. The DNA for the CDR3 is TGTGCCAGCTCAGGTCAGGGGGCTCGGCGGACTGAAGCTTTCTTT.

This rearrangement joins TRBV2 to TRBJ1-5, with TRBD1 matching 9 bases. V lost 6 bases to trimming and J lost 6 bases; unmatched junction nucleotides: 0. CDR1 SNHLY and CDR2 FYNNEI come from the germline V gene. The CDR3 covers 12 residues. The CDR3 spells CASRGQGQPQHF. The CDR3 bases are TGTGCCAGCAGGGGACAGGGTCAGCCCCAGCATTTT. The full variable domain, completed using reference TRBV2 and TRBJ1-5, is EPEVTQTPSHQVTQMGQEVILRCVPISNHLYFYWYRQILGQKVEFLVSFYNNEISEKSEIFDDQFSVERPDGSNFTLKIRSTKLEDSAMYFCASRGQGQPQHFGDGTRLSIL.

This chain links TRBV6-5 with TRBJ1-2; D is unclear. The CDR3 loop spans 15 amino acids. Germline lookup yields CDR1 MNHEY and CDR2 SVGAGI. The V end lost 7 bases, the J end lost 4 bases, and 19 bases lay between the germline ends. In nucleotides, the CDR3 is TGTGCCAGCACCGCGACCCCCCGGGTCACCTATGGCTACACCTTC. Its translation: CASTATPRVTYGYTF.

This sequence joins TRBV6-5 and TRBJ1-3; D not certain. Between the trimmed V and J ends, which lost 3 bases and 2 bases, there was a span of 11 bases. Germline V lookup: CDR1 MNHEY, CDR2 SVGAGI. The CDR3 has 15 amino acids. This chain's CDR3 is CASSYSPGAGNTIYF. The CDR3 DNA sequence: TGTGCCAGCAGTTATAGTCCGGGAGCTGGAAACACCATATATTTT.

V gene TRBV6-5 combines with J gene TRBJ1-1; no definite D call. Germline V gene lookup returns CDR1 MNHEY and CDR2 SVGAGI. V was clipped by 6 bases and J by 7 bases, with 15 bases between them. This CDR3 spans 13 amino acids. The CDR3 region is CASSTLWGGEAFF. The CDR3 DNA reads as TGTGCCAGCAGCACATTGTGGGGAGGTGAAGCTTTCTTT.

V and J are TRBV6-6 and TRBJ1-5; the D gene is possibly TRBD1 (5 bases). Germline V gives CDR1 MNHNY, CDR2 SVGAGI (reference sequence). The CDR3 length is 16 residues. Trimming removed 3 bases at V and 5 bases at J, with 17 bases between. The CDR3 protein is CASSYSRRQRDQPQHF. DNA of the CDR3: TGTGCCAGCAGTTATAGCCGTCGACAGAGAGATCAGCCCCAGCATTTT.

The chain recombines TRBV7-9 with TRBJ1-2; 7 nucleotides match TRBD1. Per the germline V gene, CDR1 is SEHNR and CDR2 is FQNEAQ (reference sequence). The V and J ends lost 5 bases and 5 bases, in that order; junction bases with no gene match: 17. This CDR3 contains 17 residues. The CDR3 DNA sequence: TGTGCCAGCAGCCCACGGCCAGGGGGATTTTCGGGTTATGGCTACACCTTC. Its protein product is CASSPRPGGFSGYGYTF.

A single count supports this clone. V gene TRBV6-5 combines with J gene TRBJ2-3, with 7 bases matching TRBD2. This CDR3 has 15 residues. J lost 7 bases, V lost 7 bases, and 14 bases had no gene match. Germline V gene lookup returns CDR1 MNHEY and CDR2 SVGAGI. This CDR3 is CASTPSSSGTNTQYF. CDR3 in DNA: TGTGCCAGCACCCCCTCTTCTAGCGGTACGAATACGCAGTATTTT.

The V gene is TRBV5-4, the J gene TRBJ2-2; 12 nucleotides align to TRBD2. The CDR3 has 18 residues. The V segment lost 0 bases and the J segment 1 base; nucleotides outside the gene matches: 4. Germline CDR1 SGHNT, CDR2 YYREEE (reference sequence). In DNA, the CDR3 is TGTGCCAGCAGCTTGGGTGCTAGCGGGGGGGTGAACACCGGGGAGCTGTTTTTT. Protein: CASSLGASGGVNTGELFF.

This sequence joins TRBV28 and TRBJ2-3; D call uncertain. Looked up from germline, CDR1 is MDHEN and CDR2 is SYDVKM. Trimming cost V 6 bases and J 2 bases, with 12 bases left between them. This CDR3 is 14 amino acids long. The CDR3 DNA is TGTGCCAGCAGCTTCGAACGTGTCACAGATACGCAGTATTTT. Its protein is CASSFERVTDTQYF.